This is a list of T cell receptor beta chains from one sample in a study of blood T cell repertoires in COVID-19. Profiled with immunoSEQ multiplex PCR; TCRdb holds only in-frame clones, not every one. The sample includes some 180,000 clones, roughly 83% of them seen just once. Sequencing was performed on peripheral blood. The receptors stem from a woman in her 40s with COVID-19, enrolled during active disease. Each CDR3 is given with its conserved first and last residue. D genes are given only for firm matches. Rows give clone size only sometimes, using once, few, many, or a class for an expanded clone.

d_gene	v_gene	abundance	j_gene	CDR3aa	CDR3nt
-	TRBV6-1	-	TRBJ1-2	CASSDRGRDYTF	TGTGCCAGCAGTGACAGGGGCCGGGACTACACCTTC
-	TRBV15	once	TRBJ1-2	CATSRDRQDGYTF	TGTGCCACCAGCAGAGATAGGCAGGATGGCTACACCTTC
-	TRBV24-1	-	TRBJ2-2	CATSDSLIATGELFF	TGTGCCACCAGTGATTCCCTTATAGCAACCGGGGAGCTGTTTTTT
TRBD2	TRBV28	-	TRBJ2-4	CASSLGGTFKNIQYF	TGTGCCAGCAGCTTGGGGGGGACTTTCAAAAACATTCAGTACTTC
-	TRBV7-6	once	TRBJ2-3	CASSLGITDTQYF	TGTGCCAGCAGCTTAGGTATCACAGATACGCAGTATTTT
-	TRBV5-1	once	TRBJ2-1	CASMRNSSYNEQFF	TGCGCCAGCATGCGGAATAGCTCCTACAATGAGCAGTTCTTC
TRBD1	TRBV25-1	-	TRBJ2-7	CASSGGPRGLNEQYF	TGTGCCAGCAGTGGAGGGCCCAGGGGGCTCAACGAGCAGTACTTC
TRBD1	TRBV6-1	-	TRBJ1-1	CATPQGATEAFF	TGTGCCACCCCCCAGGGGGCGACTGAAGCTTTCTTT
-	TRBV14	-	TRBJ2-3	CASSQDHGGGTDTQYF	TGTGCCAGCAGCCAAGACCACGGAGGGGGCACAGATACGCAGTATTTT
-	TRBV7-9	-	TRBJ1-3	CASIQSGLSSGNTIYF	TGTGCCAGCATCCAATCGGGACTCAGCTCTGGAAACACCATATATTTT
-	TRBV21-1	-	TRBJ1-1	CASPRRGPGRLTVEAFF	TGTGCCAGCCCCAGGCGGGGGCCCGGGCGCCTCACAGTTGAAGCTTTCTTT
TRBD1	TRBV11-2	-	TRBJ1-2	CASSLDPGQGRYGYTF	TGTGCCAGCAGCTTAGATCCGGGACAGGGGCGATATGGCTACACCTTC
-	TRBV11-2	once	TRBJ1-3	CASSLGHHSGNTIYF	TGTGCCAGCAGCTTAGGTCATCACTCTGGAAACACCATATATTTT
-	TRBV11-2	-	TRBJ2-2	CASSLQGAGELFF	TGTGCCAGCAGCTTACAGGGCGCCGGGGAGCTGTTTTTT
-	TRBV9	-	TRBJ1-2	CASSVGGENYGYTF	TGTGCCAGCAGCGTAGGGGGAGAGAACTATGGCTACACCTTC
-	TRBV4-1	-	TRBJ1-5	CASSQDSNQPQHF	TGCGCCAGCAGCCAAGACAGTAATCAGCCCCAGCATTTT
-	TRBV5-1	-	TRBJ1-1	CASSLAGWNTEAFF	TGCGCCAGCAGCTTGGCGGGTTGGAACACTGAAGCTTTCTTT
TRBD1	TRBV6-6	-	TRBJ1-1	CASSLTGGALNTEAFF	TGTGCCAGCAGTTTAACAGGGGGCGCTTTGAACACTGAAGCTTTCTTT
TRBD1	TRBV19	-	TRBJ1-5	CASSIDRVPQPQHF	TGTGCCAGTAGTATCGACAGGGTGCCTCAGCCCCAGCATTTT
-	TRBV6-4	-	TRBJ1-1	CASSDRDRGEAFF	TGTGCCAGCAGTGACCGCGACCGAGGTGAAGCTTTCTTT
TRBD1	TRBV28	-	TRBJ1-1	CASRKPGQGRRTEAFF	TGTGCCAGCAGAAAACCGGGACAGGGGAGGAGGACTGAAGCTTTCTTT
-	TRBV10-3	-	TRBJ2-7	CALTAGYEQYF	TGTGCCCTCACGGCGGGCTACGAGCAGTACTTC
TRBD1	TRBV9	-	TRBJ2-2	CASSVGGGGPNTGELFF	TGTGCCAGCAGCGTAGGAGGGGGCGGCCCGAACACCGGGGAGCTGTTTTTT
-	TRBV27	-	TRBJ1-1	CASSRKTETTEAFF	TGTGCCAGCAGCAGAAAGACAGAGACCACTGAAGCTTTCTTT
TRBD1	TRBV2	-	TRBJ1-1	CASSLTGLNTEAFF	TGTGCCAGCAGTCTGACAGGGTTGAACACTGAAGCTTTCTTT
TRBD1	TRBV7-9	-	TRBJ1-4	CASSPTGVGGIYEKLFF	TGTGCCAGCAGTCCTACAGGGGTAGGGGGCATATATGAAAAACTGTTTTTT
-	TRBV7-9	-	TRBJ1-1	CASTRGGDAFF	TGTGCCAGCACCCGAGGAGGGGACGCTTTCTTT
-	TRBV5-6	-	TRBJ1-1	CASSLEATGMPEAFF	TGTGCCAGCAGCTTGGAAGCCACAGGAATGCCTGAAGCTTTCTTT
TRBD1	TRBV24-1	-	TRBJ1-5	CATSGGQGGLGSNQPQHF	TGTGCCACCAGTGGCGGACAGGGGGGATTGGGGAGCAATCAGCCCCAGCATTTT
-	TRBV19	-	TRBJ1-1	CASSTDSIWGAEAFF	TGTGCCAGTAGTACCGACAGCATCTGGGGGGCTGAAGCTTTCTTT
-	TRBV12-3/TRBV12-4	once	TRBJ1-1	CASRLADPRGAFF	TGTGCCAGCAGACTGGCAGACCCTCGAGGGGCTTTCTTT
-	TRBV28	-	TRBJ1-5	CASSLRGSRNQPQHF	TGTGCCAGCAGTTTAAGGGGAAGTAGAAATCAGCCCCAGCATTTT
TRBD2	TRBV11-2	once	TRBJ2-3	CASSSGLAGGLTQYF	TGTGCCAGCAGCTCCGGACTAGCGGGGGGGTTGACGCAGTATTTT
-	TRBV2	-	TRBJ1-1	CASIGAMNTEAFF	TGTGCCAGCATAGGAGCCATGAACACTGAAGCTTTCTTT
-	TRBV6-6	-	TRBJ1-2	CASSYPQEGFGGYTF	TGTGCCAGCAGTTACCCCCAGGAGGGGTTTGGTGGCTACACCTTC
TRBD1	TRBV5-1	-	TRBJ2-2	CASSPGQGSSTGELFF	TGCGCCAGCAGCCCGGGACAGGGTAGCAGCACCGGGGAGCTGTTTTTT
-	TRBV28	-	TRBJ1-5	CASSSGGLNQPQHF	TGTGCCAGTAGCTCCGGGGGGTTAAATCAGCCCCAGCATTTT
-	TRBV5-4	-	TRBJ1-5	CASSFRLSRKNDQPQHF	TGTGCCAGCAGCTTTCGGTTATCGCGAAAAAATGATCAGCCCCAGCATTTT
TRBD2	TRBV12-3/TRBV12-4	-	TRBJ2-1	CASSSLGGGEQFF	TGTGCCAGCAGTTCTTTGGGGGGGGGTGAGCAGTTCTTC
-	TRBV7-8	-	TRBJ1-4	CASSRARARGEKLFF	TGTGCCAGCAGCCGCGCTAGGGCCAGGGGTGAAAAACTGTTTTTT
-	TRBV27	-	TRBJ2-7	CATKAAISYEQYF	TGTGCCACCAAAGCGGCGATCTCCTACGAGCAGTACTTC
TRBD1	TRBV2	-	TRBJ2-3	CASSEGTDSTDTQYF	TGTGCCAGCAGCGAAGGGACAGATAGCACAGATACGCAGTATTTT
-	TRBV5-6	-	TRBJ1-4	CASGEWGLATNEKLFF	TGTGCCAGCGGCGAGTGGGGGCTTGCAACTAATGAAAAACTGTTTTTT
TRBD2	TRBV5-4	-	TRBJ2-2	CASSSFPSGGNTGELFF	TGTGCCAGCAGCTCGTTCCCTAGCGGGGGGAACACCGGGGAGCTGTTTTTT
TRBD2	TRBV5-4	once	TRBJ2-2	CASSSHGRGNTGELFF	TGTGCCAGCAGCTCCCATGGGAGGGGGAACACCGGGGAGCTGTTTTTT
TRBD1	TRBV19	-	TRBJ2-3	CASSIGGTGTDTQYF	TGTGCCAGTAGTATAGGCGGGACAGGGACAGATACGCAGTATTTT
TRBD2	TRBV5-1	-	TRBJ2-5	CASSSRLAVQETQYF	TGCGCCAGCAGCTCGAGACTAGCGGTCCAAGAGACCCAGTACTTC
-	TRBV2	-	TRBJ2-1	CASIGGGPYNEQFF	TGTGCCAGCATAGGAGGGGGCCCTTACAATGAGCAGTTCTTC
-	TRBV4-1	-	TRBJ2-7	CASSPTVPLYEQYF	TGCGCCAGCAGCCCGACAGTCCCTCTCTACGAGCAGTACTTC
-	TRBV7-9	few	TRBJ2-7	CASSLEDGSYEQYF	TGTGCCAGCAGCTTGGAGGACGGATCCTACGAGCAGTACTTC
-	TRBV6-6	-	TRBJ1-1	CASSYGENTEAFF	TGTGCCAGCAGTTACGGAGAGAACACTGAAGCTTTCTTT
TRBD1	TRBV15	few	TRBJ1-5	CATSRDSGGGQPQHF	TGTGCCACCAGCAGAGATTCAGGGGGCGGACAGCCCCAGCATTTT